This TCR beta chain came from a study of blood T cell repertoires in COVID-19. Study overall: The United States, Italy and Spain were the sources of the acute and convalescent COVID-19 samples. In each case, the material was cDNA or gDNA derived from T cells, B-cell-depleted T cells, or PBMCs.

In the original analysis: By means of reference gene primer amplification, nucleated cell counts were estimated. Repertoires were generated with immunoSEQ multiplex PCR, while TCRdb's copy carries only in-frame clones and drops some. Clone size and the V and J calls come from that table; the DNA yielded D and trimming. The sample shows 120,000 to 150,000 clones, 80% to 90% of them seen only once. Sequenced input: peripheral blood. The sequence was obtained from a man in his 60s with active or convalescent COVID-19.

CDR3 nucleotides: TGTGCCAGCAGCTTCCGGGTCTCATCCACAGATACGCAGTATTTT. Encoded protein: CASSFRVSSTDTQYF. V is TRBV5-5 and J is TRBJ2-3; D gene uncertain. Germline V gene lookup returns CDR1 SGHKS and CDR2 YYEKEE (reference sequence). V lost 2 bases and J 2 bases, leaving 12 bases between the germline ends. This CDR3 has 15 amino acids.